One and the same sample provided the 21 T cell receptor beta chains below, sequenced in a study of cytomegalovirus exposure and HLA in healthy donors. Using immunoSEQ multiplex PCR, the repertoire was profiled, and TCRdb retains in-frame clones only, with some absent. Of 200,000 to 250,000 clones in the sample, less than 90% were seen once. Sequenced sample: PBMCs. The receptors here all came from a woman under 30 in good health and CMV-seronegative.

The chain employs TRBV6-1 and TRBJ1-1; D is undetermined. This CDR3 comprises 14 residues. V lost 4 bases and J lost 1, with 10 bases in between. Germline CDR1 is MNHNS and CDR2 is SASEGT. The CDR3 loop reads CASSAALGNTEAFF. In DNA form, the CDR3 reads TGTGCCAGCAGTGCAGCCTTGGGGAACACTGAAGCTTTCTTT.

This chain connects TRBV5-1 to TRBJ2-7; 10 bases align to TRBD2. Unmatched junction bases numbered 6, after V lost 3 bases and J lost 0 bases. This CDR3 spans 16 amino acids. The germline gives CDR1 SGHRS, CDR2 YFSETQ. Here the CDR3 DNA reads TGCGCCAGCAGCTGGGGACTAGCGATGAGCTCCTACGAGCAGTACTTC. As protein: CASSWGLAMSSYEQYF.

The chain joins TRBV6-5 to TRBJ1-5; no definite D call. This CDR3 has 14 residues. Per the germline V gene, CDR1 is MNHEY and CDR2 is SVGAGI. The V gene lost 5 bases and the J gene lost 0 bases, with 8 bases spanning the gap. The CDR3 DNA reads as TGTGCCAGCAGTCCGGACGCTAGCAATCAGCCCCAGCATTTT. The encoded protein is CASSPDASNQPQHF.

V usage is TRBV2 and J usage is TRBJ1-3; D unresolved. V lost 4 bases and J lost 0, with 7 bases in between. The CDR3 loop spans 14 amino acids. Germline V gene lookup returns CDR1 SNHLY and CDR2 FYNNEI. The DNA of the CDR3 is TGTGCCAGCAGTGCCGGGCTCTCTGGAAACACCATATATTTT. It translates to CASSAGLSGNTIYF.

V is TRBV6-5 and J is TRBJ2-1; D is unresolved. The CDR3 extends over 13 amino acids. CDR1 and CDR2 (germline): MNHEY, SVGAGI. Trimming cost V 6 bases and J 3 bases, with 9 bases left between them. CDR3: CASSPNDYNEQFF. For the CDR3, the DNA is TGTGCCAGCAGCCCAAATGACTACAATGAGCAGTTCTTC.

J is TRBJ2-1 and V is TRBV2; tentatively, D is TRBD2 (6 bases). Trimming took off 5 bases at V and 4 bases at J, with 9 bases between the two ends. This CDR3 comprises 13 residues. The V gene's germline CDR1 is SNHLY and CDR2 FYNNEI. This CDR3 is CASSLTRYNEQFF. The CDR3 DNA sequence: TGTGCCAGCAGTTTGACTAGATACAATGAGCAGTTCTTC.

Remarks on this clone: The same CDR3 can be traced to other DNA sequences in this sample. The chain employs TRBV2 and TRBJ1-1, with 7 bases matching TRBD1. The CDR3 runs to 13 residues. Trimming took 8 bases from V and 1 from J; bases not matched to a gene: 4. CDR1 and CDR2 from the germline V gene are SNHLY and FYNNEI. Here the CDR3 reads CASSRTGNTEAFF. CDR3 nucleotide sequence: TGTGCCAGCTCCCGGACAGGGAACACTGAAGCTTTCTTT.

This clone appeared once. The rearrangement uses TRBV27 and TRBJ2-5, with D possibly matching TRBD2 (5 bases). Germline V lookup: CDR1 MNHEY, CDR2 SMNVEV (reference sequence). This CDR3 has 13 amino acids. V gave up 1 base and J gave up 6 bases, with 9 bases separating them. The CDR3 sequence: CASSLYAGKTQYF. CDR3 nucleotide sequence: TGTGCCAGCAGTTTATATGCGGGCAAGACCCAGTACTTC.

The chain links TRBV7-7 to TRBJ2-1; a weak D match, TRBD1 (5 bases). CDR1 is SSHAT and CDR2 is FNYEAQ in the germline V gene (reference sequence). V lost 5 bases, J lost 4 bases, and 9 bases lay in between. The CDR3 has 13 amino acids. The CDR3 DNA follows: TGTGCCAGCAGCCAGACAGCATACAATGAGCAGTTCTTC. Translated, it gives CASSQTAYNEQFF. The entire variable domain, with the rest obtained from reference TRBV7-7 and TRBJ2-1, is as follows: GAGVSQSPRYKVTKRGQDVTLRCDPISSHATLYWYQQALGQGPEFLTYFNYEAQPDKSGLPSDRFSAERPEGSISTLTIQRTEQRDSAMYRCASSQTAYNEQFFGPGTRLTVL.

The CDR3 protein is CASSLWRTRAGANVLTF. In DNA, the CDR3 is TGCGCCAGCAGCTTGTGGCGGACCCGGGCTGGGGCCAACGTCCTGACTTTC. The chain carries TRBV5-1 and TRBJ2-6; no clear D gene. This CDR3 contains 17 residues. Trimming shortened V by 1 base and J by 2 bases, and 13 bases separated the two germline ends. Germline V gene sequence: CDR1 SGHRS, CDR2 YFSETQ.

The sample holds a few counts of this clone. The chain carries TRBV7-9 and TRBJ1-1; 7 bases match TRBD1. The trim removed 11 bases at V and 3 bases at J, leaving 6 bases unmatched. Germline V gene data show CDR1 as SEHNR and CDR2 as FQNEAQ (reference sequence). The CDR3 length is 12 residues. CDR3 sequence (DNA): TGTGCCGGAGTGCAGGGGGACACTGAAGCTTTCTTT. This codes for CAGVQGDTEAFF.

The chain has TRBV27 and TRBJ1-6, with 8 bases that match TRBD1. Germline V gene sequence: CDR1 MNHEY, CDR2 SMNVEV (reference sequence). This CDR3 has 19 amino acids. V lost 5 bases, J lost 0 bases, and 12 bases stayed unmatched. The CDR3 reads CASSIGTGPFPSYNSPLHF. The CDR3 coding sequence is TGTGCCAGCAGTATCGGGACAGGTCCCTTCCCCTCCTATAATTCACCCCTCCACTTT.

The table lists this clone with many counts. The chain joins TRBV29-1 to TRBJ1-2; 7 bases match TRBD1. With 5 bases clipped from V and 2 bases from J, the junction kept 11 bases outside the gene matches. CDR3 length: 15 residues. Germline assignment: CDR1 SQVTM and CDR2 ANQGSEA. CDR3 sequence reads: CSVLEGRGTNYGYTF. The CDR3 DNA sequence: TGCAGCGTTCTAGAAGGCAGGGGGACCAACTATGGCTACACCTTC.

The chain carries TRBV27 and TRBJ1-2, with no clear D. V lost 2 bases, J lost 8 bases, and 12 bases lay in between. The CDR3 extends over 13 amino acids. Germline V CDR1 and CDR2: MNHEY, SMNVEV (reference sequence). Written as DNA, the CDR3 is TGTGCCAGCAGTTTAAACGAAGCCGTAGGCTACACCTTC. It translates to CASSLNEAVGYTF.

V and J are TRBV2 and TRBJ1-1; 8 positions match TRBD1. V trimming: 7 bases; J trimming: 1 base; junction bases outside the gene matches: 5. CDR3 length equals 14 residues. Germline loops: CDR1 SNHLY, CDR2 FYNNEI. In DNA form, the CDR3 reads TGTGCCAGCACGGGACAGGTTGGGAACACTGAAGCTTTCTTT. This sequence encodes CASTGQVGNTEAFF.

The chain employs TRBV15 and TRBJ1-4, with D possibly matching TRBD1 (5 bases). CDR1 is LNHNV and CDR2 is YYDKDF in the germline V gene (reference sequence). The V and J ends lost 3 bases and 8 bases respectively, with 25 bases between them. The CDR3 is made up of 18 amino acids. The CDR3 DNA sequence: TGTGCCACCAGCAGGCCCCGGGGAGGGGTGCCCTGGGGCGAAAAACTGTTTTTT. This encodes CATSRPRGGVPWGEKLFF. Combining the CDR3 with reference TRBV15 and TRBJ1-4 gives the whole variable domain DAMVIQNPRYQVTQFGKPVTLSCSQTLNHNVMYWYQQKSSQAPKLLFHYYDKDFNNEADTPDNFQSRRPNTSFCFLDIRSPGLGDTAMYLCATSRPRGGVPWGEKLFFGSGTQLSVL.

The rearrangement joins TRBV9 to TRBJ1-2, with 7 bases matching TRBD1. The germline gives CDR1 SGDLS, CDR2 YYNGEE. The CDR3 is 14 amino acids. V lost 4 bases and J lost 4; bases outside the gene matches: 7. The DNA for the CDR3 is TGTGCCAGCAGCTTGGAGGGACAGTCCTATGGCTACACCTTC. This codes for CASSLEGQSYGYTF.

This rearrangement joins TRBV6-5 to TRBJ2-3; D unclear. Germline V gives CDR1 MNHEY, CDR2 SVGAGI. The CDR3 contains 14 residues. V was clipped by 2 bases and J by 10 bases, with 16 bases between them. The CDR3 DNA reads TGTGCCAGCAGTTACCAATCCGACCCAAAGGCGCAGTATTTT. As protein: CASSYQSDPKAQYF.

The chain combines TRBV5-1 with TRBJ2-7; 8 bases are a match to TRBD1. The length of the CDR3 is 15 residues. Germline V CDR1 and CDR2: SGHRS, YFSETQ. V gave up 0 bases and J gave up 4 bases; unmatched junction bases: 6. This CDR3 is CASSLVTGQGYEQYF. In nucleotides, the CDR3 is TGCGCCAGCAGCTTGGTTACCGGACAGGGTTACGAGCAGTACTTC. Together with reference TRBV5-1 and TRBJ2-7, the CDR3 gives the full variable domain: KAGVTQTPRYLIKTRGQQVTLSCSPISGHRSVSWYQQTPGQGLQFLFEYFSETQRNKGNFPGRFSGRQFSNSRSEMNVSTLELGDSALYLCASSLVTGQGYEQYFGPGTRLTVT.

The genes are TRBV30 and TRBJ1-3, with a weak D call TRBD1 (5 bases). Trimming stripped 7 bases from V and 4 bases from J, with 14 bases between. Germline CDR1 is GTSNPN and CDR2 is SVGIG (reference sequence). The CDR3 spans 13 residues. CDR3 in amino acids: CASTGTPGNTIYF. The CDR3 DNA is TGTGCCTCCACCGGGACCCCGGGAAACACCATATATTTT.

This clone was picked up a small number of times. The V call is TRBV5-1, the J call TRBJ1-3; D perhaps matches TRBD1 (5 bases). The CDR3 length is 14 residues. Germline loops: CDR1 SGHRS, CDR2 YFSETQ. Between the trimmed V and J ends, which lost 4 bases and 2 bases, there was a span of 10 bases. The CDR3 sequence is CASSARDPGNTIYF. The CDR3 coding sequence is TGCGCCAGCAGCGCCAGGGACCCTGGAAACACCATATATTTT.